This T cell receptor (beta chain) was observed in a study of blood T cell repertoires in COVID-19 (dated by TCRdb to about 2020). About the investigation overall: Collaborator samples came from the United States, Italy and Spain and covered acute and convalescent phases of COVID-19. The repertoires were released in a freely available public database intended as a resource for research on the immune response to SARS-CoV-2. Samples were obtained from the ongoing ImmuneRACE study (first 160 participants) and from over 1,000 subjects provided by 6 global collaborators. The sample metadata nearly always contained a de-identified subject ID, COVID-19 status, age in years and sex. Where HLA class I and class II types were available, the types were taken from metadata supplied by the sample provider, not from assay-based typing. The material from the prospective study consisted of cDNA or gDNA derived from T cells, B-cell-depleted T cells, or PBMCs. Deeply sampled blood TCRbeta repertoires from subjects exposed to, actively infected with, or recovered from COVID-19 were included in the dataset.

Measured from the cysteine to the phenylalanine, the CDR3 is 13 residues long. CDR3 DNA only is kept here, 39 bases in frame from base 1. Deletion took 7 bases off V and 0 bases off J, with a span of 6 bases between the germline ends. Taken from the germline V gene, the CDR1 and CDR2 loops are KGHDR and SFDVKD. Enrolling through a virtual design, the prospective study's participants ranged in age from roughly 18 to 90 years and lived across 20 to 25 United States geographic areas. In the prospective study, participants were assigned to cohorts based on the clinical history participants reported in a screening survey and a study questionnaire. For ImmuneRACE Cohort 3, a participant was defined as recovered based on two consecutive negative NP/OP PCR tests, clearance by a healthcare professional, or resolution of symptoms. In the prospective study, mobile phlebotomists collected whole blood, serum and a nasopharyngeal or oropharyngeal swab from each participant. Prospective study participants could optionally give additional blood draws and questionnaires over an approximately two-month period. Prospective study blood samples were shipped either frozen or at room temperature before DNA extraction.

TCRbeta CDR3 regions were amplified from genomic DNA by means of the immunoSEQ Assay, a bias-controlled multiplex PCR. Concerning the study's data processing: The number of nucleated cells in each sample was estimated by amplification of reference gene primers within the assay. To quantify the absolute abundance of each unique TCRbeta CDR3 rearrangement, sequence reads were collapsed and filtered. Productive Simpson clonality was computed per sample as the square root of Simpson's diversity index over productive rearrangements. The immuneACCESS repertoire file appears here via TCRdb, limited to in-frame rearrangements. These files lack a portion of the clones; in checked studies, under half of the deficit traces to unresolved V genes, and the cause of the others is not known. V and J calls and clone size come straight from that table; D and trimming were deduced from the DNA. The sample table shows under 450,000 clones, and about 90% are seen once. The ten largest clones capture 2.5% to 3% of the sample.

This clone was observed a handful of times. This clone's antigen is unknown. No base-level quality is on record; no much larger clone is a single base apart. What the study reported, not specific to this receptor: How much clinical and demographic metadata was included differed by source and by participant, and the metadata was provided uncurated.

The TCR originated in a woman aged 25 to 39 who had recovered from COVID-19. Here the chain combines TRBV24-1 and TRBJ2-1; TRBD2 is a possible D gene, resting on 5 matching bases. The specimen sequenced was PBMCs or T cells enriched from blood (not recorded which). CDR3 reads: CATSRDSYNEQFF. In nucleotide form, the sequence is TGTGCCACCAGCCGGGACTCCTACAATGAGCAGTTCTTC.